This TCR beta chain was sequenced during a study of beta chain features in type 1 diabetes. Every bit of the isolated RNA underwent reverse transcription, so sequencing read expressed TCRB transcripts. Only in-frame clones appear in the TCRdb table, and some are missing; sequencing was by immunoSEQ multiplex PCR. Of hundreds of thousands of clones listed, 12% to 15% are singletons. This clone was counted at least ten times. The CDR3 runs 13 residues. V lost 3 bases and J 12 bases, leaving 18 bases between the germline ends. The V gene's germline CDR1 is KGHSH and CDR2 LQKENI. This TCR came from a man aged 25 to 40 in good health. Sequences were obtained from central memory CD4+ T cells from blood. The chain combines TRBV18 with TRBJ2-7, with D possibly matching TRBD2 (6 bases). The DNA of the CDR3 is TGTGCCAGCTCACCTAGCGGAAGTGAGAGACGGTACGTC. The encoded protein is CASSPSGSERRYV.